Sequencing of this TCR beta chain was carried out in a study of blood T cell repertoires in COVID-19. Original processing methods: Amplification with reference gene primers provided the estimates of nucleated cell counts. Clones were sequenced by immunoSEQ multiplex PCR, and TCRdb holds only the in-frame ones, with some missing. That table supplies the V and J calls and clone size; D and trimming were determined from the DNA. The sample has about 150,000 clones, over 70% seen once. The length of the CDR3 is 15 residues. Trimming pared 0 bases from V and 4 bases from J, leaving 13 bases between. Per the germline V gene, CDR1 is SGHTS and CDR2 is YDEGEE.

The sample was peripheral blood. The chain employs TRBV5-8 and TRBJ1-2, with a possible D match to TRBD1 (6 bases). The origin of this receptor is a man in his forties or fifties who had recovered from COVID-19. As DNA, the CDR3 is TGTGCCAGCAGCTTGGATGTCAGGGGTACCTATGGCTACACCTTC. Residues: CASSLDVRGTYGYTF.